This T cell receptor (beta chain) emerged from a study of cytomegalovirus exposure and HLA in healthy donors. This CDR3 spans 14 amino acids. Remarks on this clone: Its antigen is still unknown.

With 60 Vbeta and 13 Jbeta primers, the PCR was carried out. Using immunoSEQ multiplex PCR, the repertoire was profiled, and TCRdb retains in-frame clones only, with some absent. The sample comprises roughly 190,000 clones, 77% of which are singletons, and 2% to 2.5% rests with the top ten. The study's findings and limits: Sequencing probably produced one cluster of sequence variants that were highly shared. A later analysis by the authors found several of the most significant clusters apparently linked to common viral pathogens. Later work associated roughly 17,000 TCR beta sequences with HLA alleles at 0.05 false discovery rate. According to an earlier analysis, most TCR beta V segments yielded productive rearrangements about 90% or about 30% of the time.

This sequence originates from a woman aged 25 to 39 in good health and CMV-seropositive. This sequence joins TRBV12-2 and TRBJ1-1. TRBV12-2 is a pseudogene. Sequenced input: PBMCs. The CDR3 DNA reads TGTGCAAGTCGCCCCCAGACTAACTTCACTGAAGCTTTCTTT. Residues: CASRPQTNFTEAFF.